The 28 T cell receptor beta chains given below trace back to one sample, sequenced in a study of blood T cells in healthy people across ages. Sample-barcoded 5' priming and a J-beta primer mix drove a second PCR of roughly 7 to 11 cycles. TCRdb passed the 5' RACE reads through MiXCR, listing each CDR3 protein once. This repertoire shows hundreds of thousands of distinct CDR3 sequences, approximately 52% found once; its top ten account for approximately 15%. Sequenced sample: blood. Every receptor here comes from an elderly woman in good health.

This clonotype turned up a few times. This rearrangement joins TRBV12-3 or TRBV12-4 to TRBJ2-1, with D perhaps matching TRBD1 (6 bases). The V gene lost 3 bases and the J gene lost 10 bases, with 13 bases spanning the gap. This CDR3 region has 13 residues. CDR3 sequence: CASSFGGFWEQFF. DNA for the CDR3: TGTGCCAGCAGTTTTGGGGGCTTTTGGGAGCAGTTCTTC.

This clonotype has a count of ten or more. This chain joins TRBV5-1 and TRBJ1-2, with D possibly TRBD1 on 5 matching bases. CDR1 SGHRS and CDR2 YFSETQ come from the germline V gene. Trimming pared 7 bases from V and 2 bases from J, leaving 9 bases between. The CDR3 contains 12 residues. Here the CDR3 reads CASQQGNYGYTF. CDR3 bases: TGCGCCAGCCAGCAGGGAAACTATGGCTACACCTTC.

This clonotype was observed many times. The rearrangement links TRBV7-8 to TRBJ2-5; D uncertain. Trimming took off 1 base at V and 4 bases at J, with 13 bases between the two ends. The CDR3 contains 15 residues. CDR1 SGHVS and CDR2 FQNEAQ come from the germline V gene. The CDR3 here is CASSLGSSWRETQYF. CDR3 sequence (DNA): TGTGCCAGCAGCTTAGGTAGCAGTTGGCGAGAGACCCAGTACTTC.

Many counts were recorded for this clonotype. This chain joins TRBV12-3 or TRBV12-4 and TRBJ2-1, with no clear D. The CDR3 covers 13 residues. V gave up 3 bases and J gave up 6 bases, with 9 bases separating them. DNA of the CDR3: TGTGCCAGCAGTTTCATTTTCGGCAATGAGCAGTTCTTC. This translates into CASSFIFGNEQFF.

The rearrangement links TRBV5-1 to TRBJ2-5; D remains unclear. The DNA matches TRBJ2-7 better at its end, which makes the J call doubtful. The V gene's germline CDR1 is SGHRS and CDR2 YFSETQ. The CDR3 spans 14 residues. CDR3 sequence: CASSFATIDDEQYF. CDR3 DNA sequence: TGCGCCAGCAGCTTTGCGACAATCGATGACGAGCAGTACTTC.

This clonotype was recorded many times. The chain is built from TRBV7-2 and TRBJ2-1, with D possibly being TRBD1 or TRBD2 (5 bases each). The ends were cut back, 4 bases at V and 8 bases at J, with 12 bases in the middle. Per germline, CDR1 SGHTA and CDR2 FQGNSA. The CDR3 contains 13 residues. CDR3 residues: CASSSGARDEQFF. The CDR3 DNA follows: TGTGCCAGCAGCTCCGGGGCCCGGGATGAGCAGTTCTTC.

This chain links TRBV20-1 with TRBJ2-6; D not resolved. The CDR3 consists of 13 residues. The V gene lost 6 bases and the J gene lost 2 bases, with 8 bases spanning the gap. Germline CDR1 reads DFQATT; CDR2 reads SNEGSKA (reference sequence). The CDR3 sequence: CSAQYPGANVLTF. As DNA, the CDR3 is TGCAGTGCACAGTATCCTGGGGCCAACGTCCTGACTTTC.

The chain is built from TRBV10-3 and TRBJ2-7; tentative D call: TRBD1 (5 bases). Trimming removed 2 bases from V and 4 bases from J, with 12 bases in between. This CDR3 is built from 14 residues. Germline V lookup: CDR1 ENHRY, CDR2 SYGVKD. The CDR3 DNA reads as TGTGCCATCAGTGAGGACAGAAATAAGTACGAGCAGTACTTC. Encoded protein: CAISEDRNKYEQYF.

This clonotype was detected only a few times. This may be a read error: a much more frequent sequence differs by one nucleotide. V gene TRBV29-1 combines with J gene TRBJ2-5, with 10 positions matching TRBD2. Trimming removed 7 bases from V and 11 bases from J; junction bases left unmatched: 7. The germline V gene encodes CDR1 SQVTM and CDR2 ANQGSEA. This CDR3 has 11 residues. The CDR3 coding sequence is TGCAGCGCTAGCGGGGGTAATGAGCAGTACTTC. It specifies CSASGGNEQYF.

This clonotype was observed at least ten times. This rearrangement joins TRBV5-1 to TRBJ2-5; 8 positions agree with TRBD1. V lost 4 bases and J lost 2; bases outside the gene matches: 7. The CDR3 covers 15 residues. Germline CDR1 reads SGHRS; CDR2 reads YFSETQ. The CDR3 coding sequence is TGCGCCAGCAGCGGCAGGGGGCTACCTCAAGAGACCCAGTACTTC. It translates to CASSGRGLPQETQYF.

This clonotype has a handful of counts. The chain has TRBV7-3 and TRBJ1-5; 8 nucleotides line up with TRBD1. V dropped 2 bases and J dropped 7; count of bases not matched to a gene: 7. The CDR3 covers 15 residues. CDR1 is SGHTA, CDR2 FQGTGA, per germline. The chain's CDR3 is CASSLVTGGGQPQHF. Here the CDR3 DNA reads TGTGCCAGCAGCTTAGTCACAGGGGGTGGACAGCCCCAGCATTTT.

The CDR3, as DNA: TGTGCCAGCACCCGGGGAGGGATCGGGGAGCTGTTTTTT. This translates into CASTRGGIGELFF. V is TRBV14 and J is TRBJ2-2, with 7 bases that match TRBD2. The CDR3 extends over 13 amino acids. Per germline, CDR1 SGHDN and CDR2 FVKESK. Trimming at V came to 7 bases and at J to 7 bases, leaving 6 bases not matched to a gene. Drawing the rest from reference TRBV14 and TRBJ2-2, the complete variable domain is EAGVTQFPSHSVIEKGQTVTLRCDPISGHDNLYWYRRVMGKEIKFLLHFVKESKQDESGMPNNRFLAERTGGTYSTLKVQPAELEDSGVYFCASTRGGIGELFFGEGSRLTVL.

The genes are TRBV20-1 and TRBJ2-5; 12 positions agree with TRBD2. The CDR3 is made up of 15 amino acids. CDR1 and CDR2 from the germline V gene are DFQATT and SNEGSKA (reference sequence). The V gene end was trimmed by 6 bases and the J gene end by 11 bases; junction bases not matched to a gene: 16. The CDR3 spells CSAPQTSGRQGEQYF. CDR3 in DNA: TGCAGTGCACCCCAGACTAGCGGGAGACAGGGTGAGCAGTACTTC.

This chain uses TRBV3-1 with TRBJ1-1, with 7 bases lining up with TRBD1. Germline CDR1 is LGHDT and CDR2 is YNNKEL (reference sequence). CDR3 length: 15 amino acids. V shed 4 bases and J 5 bases; nucleotides not matched to a gene: 10. The CDR3 protein is CASSRSGGFGTEAFF. CDR3 in DNA: TGTGCCAGCAGCCGCTCAGGGGGGTTTGGGACTGAAGCTTTCTTT.

This clonotype was recorded at least ten times. V gene TRBV5-1 combines with J gene TRBJ2-6, with D tentatively TRBD1 (8 bases). V gave up 1 base and J gave up 0 bases, with 20 bases separating them. The CDR3 is 20 amino acids. Germline values: CDR1 SGHRS, CDR2 YFSETQ. The DNA for the CDR3 is TGCGCCAGCAGCTTGTTGAAATGGACAGGGAGGGACTCTGGGGCCAACGTCCTGACTTTC. It is translated as CASSLLKWTGRDSGANVLTF.

The chain combines TRBV27 with TRBJ2-7, with TRBD2 matching over 15 bases. Per the germline V gene, CDR1 is MNHEY and CDR2 is SMNVEV (reference sequence). Trimming took 7 bases from V and 10 from J; bases not matched to a gene: 5. The CDR3 covers 13 residues. CDR3 protein: CASKGTSGGRQYF. DNA for the CDR3: TGTGCCAGCAAAGGGACTAGCGGGGGGCGTCAGTACTTC.

The chain combines TRBV7-9 with TRBJ2-1; 8 nucleotides align to TRBD1. The J segment lost 8 bases and the V segment lost 4 bases, leaving 16 bases of the junction unmatched. Germline V gives CDR1 SEHNR, CDR2 FQNEAQ (reference sequence). The CDR3 totals 17 residues. The CDR3 sequence is CASSSSGQGTFWDEQFF. The CDR3 DNA reads TGTGCCAGCAGCTCTTCCGGACAGGGAACGTTTTGGGATGAGCAGTTCTTC.

The genes are TRBV15 and TRBJ2-1; no clear D gene. The CDR3 loop spans 14 amino acids. The germline CDR1 and CDR2 sequences are LNHNV and YYDKDF (reference sequence). Trimming removed 1 base from V and 5 bases from J, with 9 bases in between. CDR3 bases: TGTGCCACCAGCAGAGGGTTCAGGAACAATGAGCAGTTCTTC. As protein: CATSRGFRNNEQFF.

This clonotype occurred a few times. CDR3 nucleotide sequence: TGTGCCAGCACAAGTGGAGGGCAGGGGTTCGATGAGCAGTTCTTC. It is translated as CASTSGGQGFDEQFF. The chain carries TRBV27 and TRBJ2-1, with D possibly called TRBD1 or TRBD2 (6 bases each). The CDR3 length is 15 residues. V shed 7 bases and J shed 8 bases, with 21 bases lying between them. CDR1 is MNHEY, CDR2 SMNVEV, per germline (reference sequence).

Details on this clonotype: A much larger clone lies one base from this, so it may be a read error. The chain combines TRBV12-3 or TRBV12-4 with TRBJ2-5, with D possibly being TRBD2 (6 bases). V was pared by 2 bases and J by 11 bases, with 21 bases between. This CDR3 comprises 15 residues. Here the CDR3 reads CASSLSGSLPYGQYF. The CDR3 DNA sequence: TGTGCCAGCAGTTTATCCGGGAGTCTACCCTACGGGCAGTACTTC.

This clonotype was counted once. The CDR3 DNA is TGTGCCAGCAGCTTCTCCGGGACAGACACAGATACGCAGTATTTT. Translated: CASSFSGTDTDTQYF. The genes are TRBV7-3 and TRBJ2-3; 7 bases are shared with TRBD1. V was pared by 3 bases and J by 2 bases, with 5 bases of the junction left unmatched. This CDR3 contains 15 residues. In germline, CDR1 is SGHTA, CDR2 FQGTGA.

Of note for this clonotype: A junction end diverges from the germline sequence, so it may reflect a read error. This chain uses TRBV2 with TRBJ2-1, with TRBD1 matching over 11 bases. The CDR3 is made up of 16 amino acids. CDR1 is SNHLY and CDR2 is FYNNEI in the germline V gene. CDR3 amino acids: CASSEAGTGGYKEQFF. In DNA, the CDR3 is TGTGCCAGCAGTGAAGCGGGGACAGGGGGATACAAAGAGCAGTTCTTC.

A few counts support this clonotype. The chain couples TRBV9 to TRBJ2-2, with D maybe TRBD2 (6 bases). V was pared by 0 bases and J by 4 bases, with 10 bases between. In germline, CDR1 is SGDLS, CDR2 YYNGEE. The CDR3 loop spans 15 amino acids. CDR3 sequence (DNA): TGTGCCAGCAGCGTAGACGGGGGACGCACCGGGGAGCTGTTTTTT. Its protein product is CASSVDGGRTGELFF.

This clonotype was seen a few times. This may be a read error, as it is one base from a much larger clone. J is TRBJ2-3 and V is TRBV7-2, with D perhaps TRBD2 (5 bases). The CDR3 sequence is 14 residues long. Germline V gives CDR1 SGHTA, CDR2 FQGNSA. The CDR3 protein is CVSSPTIGTDTQYF. The CDR3 DNA sequence: TGTGTCAGCAGCCCGACTATAGGAACAGATACGCAGTATTTT.

This clonotype was found once. One base away lies a much larger clone, so this may be a sequencing read error. This chain connects TRBV3-1 to TRBJ2-5; D remains unclear. The end of the DNA fits TRBJ2-1 better, so the J call may be wrong. Germline-derived CDR1 and CDR2 are LGHDT and YNNKEL (reference sequence). This CDR3 region has 14 residues. The CDR3 coding sequence is TGTGCCAGCAGCCAAAATTCCCACCTGGAGACCCAGTTCTTC. Translating it yields CASSQNSHLETQFF.

This clonotype has a handful of counts. A much more abundant neighbour one base away suggests this may be a read error. This chain joins TRBV7-3 and TRBJ2-1, with 8 bases that match TRBD2. The CDR3 runs 14 residues. Trimming removed 5 bases from V and 8 bases from J; junction bases left unmatched: 8. Germline V gives CDR1 SGHTA, CDR2 FQGTGA. This CDR3 is CASSASGGGYEQFF. The CDR3 nucleotides read TGTGCCAGCAGCGCATCGGGAGGGGGATATGAGCAGTTCTTC.

Regarding this clonotype: This sequence may be a read error, since a much larger clone differs from it by one base. The rearrangement links TRBV5-1 to TRBJ2-2, with 8 bases that match TRBD1. Looked up from germline, CDR1 is SGHRS and CDR2 is YFSETQ. The trim removed 5 bases at V and 3 bases at J, leaving 9 bases unmatched. The length of the CDR3 is 16 residues. CDR3 protein: CASRMASTGDTGELFF. DNA of the CDR3: TGCGCCAGCAGGATGGCGTCGACAGGGGACACCGGGGAGCTGTTTTTT.

The rearrangement links TRBV18 to TRBJ2-2; unclear D gene. The germline gives CDR1 KGHSH, CDR2 LQKENI. This CDR3 comprises 16 residues. V dropped 0 bases and J dropped 6 bases, with 14 bases sitting between them. CDR3 protein: CASSPPGVKAPGELFF. The DNA of the CDR3 is TGTGCCAGCTCACCACCAGGAGTTAAGGCACCCGGGGAGCTGTTTTTT. Full variable domain (missing parts from reference TRBV18 and TRBJ2-2): NAGVMQNPRHLVRRRGQEARLRCSPMKGHSHVYWYRQLPEEGLKFMVYLQKENIIDESGMPKERFSAEFPKEGPSILRIQQVVRGDSAAYFCASSPPGVKAPGELFFGEGSRLTVL.